This T cell receptor beta chain was captured by sequencing in a study of cytomegalovirus exposure and HLA in healthy donors. Findings and caveats of the study: The study labeled 150 or so TCR beta chains cytomegalovirus-associated. According to a subsequent analysis, TCR clusters from the first cohort were inclined to appear together in the 100 to 150 validation repertoires. Most TCR sequences were seen very rarely across donors, but some public TCRs occurred in many. Testing in vitro showed three CMV-associated chains specific for CMV antigens.

Comment on this clone: As yet, its antigen is unknown.

TCRdb's copy holds only in-frame clones and misses some; the assay was immunoSEQ multiplex PCR. The sample carries more than 100,000 clones, 70% to 90% recorded once. This CDR3 spans 13 amino acids. The germline gives CDR1 SQVTM, CDR2 ANQGSEA. Trimming cost V 7 bases and J 3 bases; bases outside gene matches: 8. The TCR sequence derives from a woman between 18 and 29 years old in good health and CMV-seropositive. Sample: PBMCs. V and J are TRBV29-1 and TRBJ1-1, with 7 bases fitting TRBD1. DNA of the CDR3: TGCAGCGGAGGAAACAGGGGTTACACTGAAGCTTTCTTT. It encodes CSGGNRGYTEAFF.